The clone carrying this TCR beta chain came up once. Exclusion applied to patients with autoimmune disease history or systemic immunosuppression. The CDR3 runs 16 residues. In germline, CDR1 is PRHDT, CDR2 FYEKMQ (reference sequence). Trimming left V 4 bases short and J 0 bases short, with 12 bases between. The data derive from a study of OX40 agonist ivuxolimab in advanced cancers. Assay used: immunoSEQ multiplex PCR; TCRdb lists only in-frame clones, some missing. The repertoire holds around 30,000 clones, with over 85% as singletons. The sample consisted of CD4+ or CD8+ T cells sorted from blood, taken in a trial of the OX40 agonist ivuxolimab. The source of this sequence is an adult with an advanced solid tumor such as melanoma, head and neck, liver or kidney cancer. V gene TRBV13 combines with J gene TRBJ2-2; D remains ambiguous. For the CDR3, the DNA is TGTGCCAGCAGCTCTCCAACCTGGGCGAACACCGGGGAGCTGTTTTTT. Its translation is CASSSPTWANTGELFF.